This note documents a single TCR beta chain sequence. The table came from immunoSEQ multiplex PCR; TCRdb's copy has only in-frame clones and leaves some out. The sample records 150,000 to 200,000 clones, about 91% being singletons. V shed 6 bases and J 7 bases; nucleotides not matched to a gene: 9. This CDR3 has 14 residues. Germline CDR1 and CDR2: MDHEN and SYDVKM. This record comes from a study of T cell responses to AZD1222 COVID-19 vaccine. The sample was peripheral blood, taken 28 days after the second AZD1222 dose. This TCR was recovered from an adult who received the AZD1222 COVID-19 vaccine. The gene calls are TRBV28 and TRBJ1-5; TRBD1 matches 7 bases. CDR3 protein: CASSLGQVRQPQHF. The CDR3 region has the DNA TGTGCCAGCAGCCTAGGACAGGTTAGACAGCCCCAGCATTTT.